The rows below give T cell receptor beta chains drawn from one sample of a study of CD8 T cells in Susac syndrome. A single record per CDR3 protein comes from TCRdb applying MiXCR to the immunoSEQ multiplex PCR reads. The sample lists a few hundred thousand distinct CDR3 sequences; 95% were seen once. Sequenced: CD4+ T cells from PBMCs. The receptors derive from a human donor with multiple sclerosis. The CDR3 runs from the conserved cysteine through the conserved F or W. A D gene is named only where the DNA matches it firmly. Clone size is not always given. Where it is, it says once, few, many or a class for expanded clones.

d_gene: .
v_gene: TRBV7-9
abundance: .
j_gene: TRBJ1-1
CDR3aa: CASSQDGNTEAFF
CDR3nt: TGTGCCAGCAGTCAGGACGGGAACACTGAAGCTTTCTTT

d_gene: .
v_gene: TRBV20-1
abundance: .
j_gene: TRBJ2-1
CDR3aa: CSASGTNNEQFF
CDR3nt: TGCAGTGCTAGTGGAACCAACAATGAGCAGTTCTTC

d_gene: TRBD1
v_gene: TRBV29-1
abundance: .
j_gene: TRBJ2-5
CDR3aa: CSVGTGQETQYF
CDR3nt: TGCAGCGTCGGGACAGGACAAGAGACCCAGTACTTC

d_gene: TRBD2
v_gene: TRBV20-1
abundance: once
j_gene: TRBJ2-7
CDR3aa: CSAPSSGGGVHYEQYF
CDR3nt: TGCAGTGCTCCTAGTTCGGGAGGGGGGGTACACTACGAGCAGTACTTC

d_gene: .
v_gene: TRBV12-3/TRBV12-4
abundance: .
j_gene: TRBJ1-2
CDR3aa: CASSLEQNYGYTF
CDR3nt: TGTGCCAGCAGTTTAGAACAGAACTATGGCTACACCTTC

d_gene: .
v_gene: TRBV30
abundance: .
j_gene: TRBJ1-2
CDR3aa: CAWSVQVVYGYTF
CDR3nt: TGTGCCTGGAGTGTACAGGTGGTCTATGGCTACACCTTC

d_gene: .
v_gene: TRBV29-1
abundance: .
j_gene: TRBJ1-2
CDR3aa: CSVSDRNYGYTF
CDR3nt: TGCAGCGTCTCCGACAGGAACTATGGCTACACCTTC

d_gene: TRBD1
v_gene: TRBV7-3
abundance: .
j_gene: TRBJ2-4
CDR3aa: CASSAQQGAKNIQYF
CDR3nt: TGTGCCAGCAGCGCTCAACAGGGGGCGAAAAACATTCAGTACTTC

d_gene: .
v_gene: TRBV3-1
abundance: once
j_gene: TRBJ1-5
CDR3aa: CASSQGEGRSQPQHF
CDR3nt: TGTGCCAGCAGCCAAGGGGAAGGGAGGAGTCAGCCCCAGCATTTT

d_gene: .
v_gene: TRBV14
abundance: .
j_gene: TRBJ2-3
CDR3aa: CASSRLQGVSDTQYF
CDR3nt: TGTGCCAGCAGCCGGCTCCAAGGGGTATCAGATACGCAGTATTTT

d_gene: .
v_gene: TRBV2
abundance: .
j_gene: TRBJ2-5
CDR3aa: CASSVGPVGEETQYF
CDR3nt: TGTGCCAGCAGTGTCGGGCCCGTTGGGGAAGAGACCCAGTACTTC

d_gene: TRBD2
v_gene: TRBV3-1
abundance: .
j_gene: TRBJ2-1
CDR3aa: CASAPARGTSGYNEQFF
CDR3nt: TGTGCCAGCGCCCCGGCAAGGGGGACTAGCGGTTACAATGAGCAGTTCTTC

d_gene: TRBD1
v_gene: TRBV11-1
abundance: .
j_gene: TRBJ1-3
CDR3aa: CASSWDSPTSGNTIYF
CDR3nt: TGTGCCAGCAGCTGGGACAGTCCTACCTCTGGAAACACCATATATTTT

d_gene: .
v_gene: TRBV29-1
abundance: .
j_gene: TRBJ1-3
CDR3aa: CSVRRRTGGNTIYF
CDR3nt: TGCAGCGTTCGGCGCCGGACGGGGGGAAACACCATATATTTT

d_gene: .
v_gene: TRBV3-1
abundance: .
j_gene: TRBJ2-1
CDR3aa: CASSQDLNSHNEQFF
CDR3nt: TGTGCCAGCAGCCAAGATCTGAACTCACACAATGAGCAGTTCTTC